This T cell receptor (beta chain) comes out of a study of response to subunit inactivated influenza vaccine. Broader study findings: Each seasonal influenza vaccination recruits few new T cells, the authors suggested.

Each CDR3 protein is one row after TCRdb ran MiXCR on the RT-PCR reads. The table records about 570,000 distinct CDR3 sequences, roughly 10% of them present only once. Germline CDR1 is SGHTA and CDR2 is FQGNSA. The CDR3 is 13 amino acids. The germline V and J ends were trimmed by 5 bases and 7 bases, with 14 bases remaining between them. This clonotype was observed a few times. The antigen remains unidentified. The source of this sequence is a man over 45 who received an inactivated influenza vaccine. The starting material was PBMCs from blood, obtained on the day of vaccination. This chain joins TRBV7-2 and TRBJ1-2; D call uncertain. As DNA, the CDR3 is TGTGCCAGCAGCCTTCAGGTCCTCGGTGGCTACACCTTC. It specifies CASSLQVLGGYTF.